This T cell receptor beta chain stems from a study of cytomegalovirus exposure and HLA in healthy donors. With regard to this clone: Its matching antigen is unknown.

Findings and limits, study-wide: The investigators catalogued under 200 TCR beta chains as cytomegalovirus-associated. Reportedly, cytomegalovirus status was diagnosed with high sensitivity and specificity.

The PCR contained 60 Vbeta and 13 Jbeta primers. Produced via immunoSEQ multiplex PCR; TCRdb's table is partial and in-frame only. The sample lists 95,000 to 110,000 clones, approximately 80% occurring once. Trimming at V came to 5 bases and at J to 8 bases, leaving 7 bases not matched to a gene. CDR1 and CDR2 from the germline V gene are MDHEN and SYDVKM. The length of the CDR3 is 15 residues. V usage is TRBV28 and J usage is TRBJ1-4; TRBD1 matches 11 bases. The specimen was PBMCs. This sequence originates from a young woman in good health and CMV-seropositive. CDR3 protein: CASSPGTGGQEKLFF. CDR3 coding DNA: TGTGCCAGCAGTCCCGGGACAGGGGGTCAAGAAAAACTGTTTTTT.